These T cell receptor beta chains were read from a single sample in a study of beta chain features in type 1 diabetes. Data came from immunoSEQ multiplex PCR; TCRdb stores just in-frame clones and leaves some out. The table has approximately 250,000 clones, 12% to 15% seen once. Source material: naive CD4+ T cells from blood. The source is a middle-aged woman in good health. CDR3s include the opening cysteine and the closing phenylalanine or tryptophan. A D gene is named only where the DNA matches it firmly. For some rows the clone size is stated as once, few or many, or as a class when expanded; others skip it.

v_gene	d_gene	j_gene	abundance	CDR3nt	CDR3aa
TRBV9	TRBD2	TRBJ2-2	few	TGTGCCAGCAGCGGAAAGACTAGCGGGGGGTTGCACACCGGGGAGCTGTTTTTT	CASSGKTSGGLHTGELFF
TRBV6-5	-	TRBJ2-7	-	TGTGCCAGCAGTTACCCCCGTATCAAGACGGGATACGAGCAGTACTTC	CASSYPRIKTGYEQYF
TRBV5-4	-	TRBJ2-5	-	TGTGCCAGCAGCTCCAGACTGGGCGGACAGCCTTATAGAGAGACCCAGTACTTC	CASSSRLGGQPYRETQYF
TRBV10-3	TRBD2	TRBJ2-3	few	TGTGCCATCAGTAGCGGGGGGGCCGGCACAGATACGCAGTATTTT	CAISSGGAGTDTQYF
TRBV5-1	-	TRBJ2-7	-	TGCGCCAGCAGGCCCGACGGACGGGGGAGCTACGAGCAGTACTTC	CASRPDGRGSYEQYF
TRBV7-2	-	TRBJ1-4	-	TGTGCCAGCAGCTTACCCAGGGGAAAACTGTTTTTT	CASSLPRGKLFF
TRBV14	TRBD1	TRBJ2-7	few	TGTGCCAGCAGACAATCCGGGACAGGCGCCTACGAGCAGTACTTC	CASRQSGTGAYEQYF
TRBV18	-	TRBJ2-1	-	TGTGCCAGCTCACCCGGGACAGAGCAGTTCTTC	CASSPGTEQFF
TRBV7-2	TRBD2	TRBJ2-7	-	TGTGCCAGCAGCCGCCCTAGCGGGGGGAGCTCCTACGAGCAGTACTTC	CASSRPSGGSSYEQYF
TRBV6-6	-	TRBJ2-1	-	TGTGCCAGCAGCCCGTCCCTCCATGAGCAGTTCTTC	CASSPSLHEQFF
TRBV11-2	-	TRBJ1-5	-	TGTGCCAGCAGCGCTCGGGGGTATAGCAATCAGCCCCAGCATTTT	CASSARGYSNQPQHF
TRBV5-1	TRBD2	TRBJ2-3	-	TGCGCCAGCCGTAGCGGGGGGAGCACAGATACGCAGTATTTT	CASRSGGSTDTQYF
TRBV18	-	TRBJ1-2	-	TGTGCCAGTTTCTCGGACAATAACTATGGCTACACCTTC	CASFSDNNYGYTF
TRBV19	-	TRBJ2-7	few	TGTGCCAGTAGTATAGACAGAAAATACGAGCAGTACTTC	CASSIDRKYEQYF
TRBV7-9	TRBD1	TRBJ1-6	few	TGTGCCAGCAGCCCAACCAGGGGGCGCGGGGATTCACCCCTCCACTTT	CASSPTRGRGDSPLHF
TRBV5-1	-	TRBJ2-1	few	TGCGCCAGCAGTCCCGGACAGCTAAATGAGCAGTTCTTC	CASSPGQLNEQFF
TRBV5-1	-	TRBJ2-5	-	TGCGCCAGCACCAAGGAGGGGCCGCGTAAAGAGACCCAGTACTTC	CASTKEGPRKETQYF
TRBV7-2	-	TRBJ2-1	few	TGTGCCAGCAGTTATACAGGGTTCGGGGAGCAGTTCTTC	CASSYTGFGEQFF
TRBV9	TRBD2	TRBJ2-5	-	TGTGCCAGCAGCTTAACTAGCGGGCGCCTCCAAGAGACCCAGTACTTC	CASSLTSGRLQETQYF
TRBV5-6	-	TRBJ2-5	-	TGTGCCAGCAGCTATACAGGGAGGGGGGGGGAGACCCAGTACTTC	CASSYTGRGGETQYF
TRBV7-9	TRBD1	TRBJ1-5	many	TGTGCCAGCAGCTTACAGGGGGATCAGCCCCAGCATTTT	CASSLQGDQPQHF
TRBV5-1	-	TRBJ2-1	-	TGCGCCAGCAGCATCGGGGGGCCGAAGTCCTACAATGAGCAGTTCTTC	CASSIGGPKSYNEQFF
TRBV5-1	TRBD2	TRBJ2-3	-	TGCGCCAGCAATCTAGCGGGCCTGGCGGTAGATACGCAGTATTTT	CASNLAGLAVDTQYF
TRBV14	TRBD1	TRBJ2-1	-	TGTGCCAGCAGCCAAGCGAGACAGGGAAATGAGCAGTTCTTC	CASSQARQGNEQFF
TRBV7-9	-	TRBJ2-1	many	TGTGCCAGCAGCTTGAATCCCGTGAGGCCCCTATGGCAGTTCTTC	CASSLNPVRPLWQFF
TRBV11-2	TRBD1	TRBJ2-7	-	TGTGCCAGCAGTTTCCCGCGGGACAGGCATTCCTACGAGCAGTACTTC	CASSFPRDRHSYEQYF
TRBV7-6	TRBD2	TRBJ2-3	few	TGTGCCAGCAGCTTTAGCGGGGGCACAGATACGCAGTATTTT	CASSFSGGTDTQYF
TRBV2	-	TRBJ2-1	-	TGTGCCAGCAGTGGCCAGGACAATGAGCAGTTCTTC	CASSGQDNEQFF
TRBV6-1	-	TRBJ2-1	few	TGTGCCAGCAGTGTTGCGGATGAGCAGTTCTTC	CASSVADEQFF
TRBV19	TRBD1	TRBJ2-3	few	TGTGCCAGTAGTGTTCCGGGACAGGGCCCAGATACGCAGTATTTT	CASSVPGQGPDTQYF
TRBV7-2	TRBD1	TRBJ1-2	-	TGTGCCAGCAGCTTAGTCCCCACAGGGGGCGATGGCTACACCTTC	CASSLVPTGGDGYTF
TRBV29-1	-	TRBJ1-5	few	TGCAGCGTTGCCGGGGTCAATCAGCCCCAGCATTTT	CSVAGVNQPQHF
TRBV6-1	-	TRBJ2-1	few	TGTGCCAGCAGTGAGGGGAGGCTAGCGACCTACAATGAGCAGTTCTTC	CASSEGRLATYNEQFF
TRBV27	TRBD2	TRBJ2-1	few	TGTGCCAGCAGTTCCCCGGGACTAGCGGGTAATCCCAATGAGCAGTTCTTC	CASSSPGLAGNPNEQFF
TRBV18	TRBD1	TRBJ2-1	few	TGTGCCAGCTCACCACCGAACAGGGGGCATGGCAATGAGCAGTTCTTC	CASSPPNRGHGNEQFF
TRBV2	TRBD1	TRBJ2-3	-	TGTGCCAGCAGCGAAACAGGGGGGACAGATACGCAGTATTTT	CASSETGGTDTQYF
TRBV4-3	-	TRBJ2-3	few	TGCGCCAGCAGCCCCGGTAACGGGGTCACAGATACGCAGTATTTT	CASSPGNGVTDTQYF
TRBV1	-	TRBJ2-1	-	TGCACCAGCAGCCACCGGACTAGCGGTTGCAATGAGCAGTTCTTC	CTSSHRTSGCNEQFF
TRBV11-2	-	TRBJ1-2	few	TGTGCCAGCAGCTTAGTATCAGGGAACTATGGCTACACCTTC	CASSLVSGNYGYTF
TRBV9	-	TRBJ2-3	-	TGTGCCAGCAGCCCAAGGGGGGATACGCAGTATTTT	CASSPRGDTQYF
TRBV5-1	TRBD1	TRBJ1-5	-	TGCGCCAGTGGACAGGATAGCAATCAGCCCCGGCATTTT	CASGQDSNQPRHF